The TCR beta chain described here comes from a study of OX40 agonist ivuxolimab in advanced cancers. Whole-study context: Treatment of patients was with ivuxolimab, an agonistic anti-OX40 (CD134) antibody. The study, taken as a whole, reports: The study observed clonal expansion of CD4+ and CD8+ blood T cells by week 6 at 0.1 to 3.0 mg/kg.

Assay used: immunoSEQ multiplex PCR; TCRdb lists only in-frame clones, some missing. The sample carries 40,000 or so clones, around nine tenths recorded once. A history of autoimmune disease or systemic immunosuppression excluded patients. Unmatched junction bases numbered 14, after V lost 5 bases and J lost 0 bases. Germline V gene sequence: CDR1 SGHAT, CDR2 FQNNGV. The CDR3 consists of 18 residues. Concerning this clone itself: Its cognate antigen is unknown.

The rearrangement links TRBV11-2 to TRBJ2-3; 7 bases map to TRBD2. This specimen consisted of CD4+ or CD8+ T cells sorted from blood, obtained in a trial of the OX40 agonist ivuxolimab. This TCR derives from an adult with an advanced solid tumor such as melanoma, head and neck, liver or kidney cancer. The DNA for the CDR3 is TGTGCCAGCAGCCAGAGTGGGGGGACTACCCTTAGCACAGATACGCAGTATTTT. The encoded protein is CASSQSGGTTLSTDTQYF.